Below are 11 T cell receptor beta chains sequenced from a single sample in a study of blood T cell repertoires in COVID-19. Sequenced by immunoSEQ multiplex PCR; TCRdb stores in-frame clones only, minus some. The table lists some 96,000 clones, 85% to 90% of them singletons. The material sequenced was peripheral blood. These receptors came from a human donor in a cohort sampled during active COVID-19.

The rearrangement joins TRBV9 to TRBJ2-3; TRBD1 aligns across 7 bases. Germline-derived CDR1 and CDR2 are SGDLS and YYNGEE. With 1 base clipped from V and 7 bases from J, the junction kept 3 bases outside the gene matches. The CDR3 is made up of 13 amino acids. The CDR3 loop is CASSVMTGNTQYF. For the CDR3, the DNA is TGTGCCAGCAGCGTAATGACAGGGAATACGCAGTATTTT.

The CDR3 here is CAIGGGSYEQYF. CDR3 in DNA: TGTGCCATCGGCGGGGGCTCCTACGAGCAGTACTTC. The gene calls are TRBV10-3 and TRBJ2-7; 7 bases map to TRBD2. This CDR3 is built from 12 residues. CDR1 is ENHRY, CDR2 SYGVKD, per germline. V was clipped by 8 bases and J by 0 bases; unmatched bases: 1.

This clone has only one observation. The J gene is TRBJ1-1, the V gene TRBV2, with 7 bases matching TRBD1. V was clipped by 3 bases and J by 0 bases; unmatched bases: 7. The CDR3 has 16 amino acids. From germline, CDR1 is SNHLY and CDR2 FYNNEI. CDR3: CASSDPGQNMNTEAFF. CDR3 nucleotides: TGTGCCAGCAGTGACCCGGGACAGAACATGAACACTGAAGCTTTCTTT.

The chain has TRBV19 and TRBJ1-5; TRBD1 matches 8 bases. Per the germline V gene, CDR1 is LNHDA and CDR2 is SQIVND (reference sequence). The CDR3 is made up of 13 amino acids. V shed 7 bases, J shed 9 bases, and the junction held 8 bases outside the gene matches. The CDR3 sequence: CASMGQAQGPQHF. The CDR3 DNA sequence: TGTGCCAGTATGGGACAGGCCCAAGGGCCCCAGCATTTT.

This chain uses TRBV9 with TRBJ2-7; the D is unclear. The V and J ends lost 1 base and 2 bases respectively, with 13 bases between them. Germline V gives CDR1 SGDLS, CDR2 YYNGEE. CDR3 size: 15 residues. Here the CDR3 reads CASSVHGLGAYEQYF. CDR3 in DNA: TGTGCCAGCAGCGTACATGGCCTAGGAGCCTACGAGCAGTACTTC.

This chain links TRBV4-3 with TRBJ2-1; D remains ambiguous. This CDR3 region has 14 residues. The germline gives CDR1 LGHNA, CDR2 YSLEER. The V end lost 0 bases, the J end lost 5 bases, and 8 bases lay between the germline ends. The CDR3, as DNA: TGCGCCAGCAGCCAAGACGGTCGGGACAATGAGCAGTTCTTC. This translates into CASSQDGRDNEQFF.

The rearrangement joins TRBV5-4 to TRBJ2-5, with D maybe TRBD2 (6 bases). Germline V lookup: CDR1 SGHNT, CDR2 YYREEE (reference sequence). With 0 bases removed from V and 2 bases from J, the gap between germline ends came to 20 bases. This CDR3 contains 18 residues. As DNA, the CDR3 is TGTGCCAGCAGCTTGGCATTCAGTCCCATGGGACTTCAAGAGACCCAGTACTTC. Translating it yields CASSLAFSPMGLQETQYF.

The J gene is TRBJ2-7, the V gene TRBV2, with TRBD1 matching over 11 bases. Unmatched junction bases numbered 5, after V lost 7 bases and J lost 3 bases. The length of the CDR3 is 14 residues. In germline, CDR1 is SNHLY, CDR2 FYNNEI. CDR3 region: CASNFGTGGYEQYF. CDR3 in DNA: TGTGCCAGCAATTTCGGGACAGGGGGCTACGAGCAGTACTTC.

The chain combines TRBV7-9 with TRBJ1-1; 11 bases are shared with TRBD1. V shed 5 bases, J shed 4 bases, and the junction held 6 bases outside the gene matches. The V gene's germline CDR1 is SEHNR and CDR2 FQNEAQ (reference sequence). The CDR3 has 15 amino acids. CDR3 protein: CASSMGQGEGTEAFF. In DNA, the CDR3 is TGTGCCAGCAGCATGGGACAGGGGGAAGGCACTGAAGCTTTCTTT.

The chain links TRBV28 to TRBJ1-2; the D is unclear. V was clipped by 2 bases and J by 7 bases, with 11 bases between them. This CDR3 has 13 amino acids. CDR1 MDHEN and CDR2 SYDVKM come from the germline V gene. The DNA for the CDR3 is TGTGCCAGCAGTTTAGCACAGATAAGTGGCTACACCTTC. This sequence encodes CASSLAQISGYTF.

The chain recombines TRBV7-2 with TRBJ2-7; D may be TRBD2 (6 bases). There are 17 residues in the CDR3. Germline V gene lookup returns CDR1 SGHTA and CDR2 FQGNSA. V lost 0 bases, J lost 2 bases, and 17 bases lay in between. In nucleotides, the CDR3 is TGTGCCAGCAGCTTAGCGCGGGCGGGACCGTTACCCTACGAGCAGTACTTC. Protein product: CASSLARAGPLPYEQYF. The full variable domain, its missing parts supplied by reference TRBV7-2 and TRBJ2-7, is GAGVSQSPSNKVTEKGKDVELRCDPISGHTALYWYRQSLGQGLEFLIYFQGNSAPDKSGLPSDRFSAERTGGSVSTLTIQRTQQEDSAVYLCASSLARAGPLPYEQYFGPGTRLTVT.